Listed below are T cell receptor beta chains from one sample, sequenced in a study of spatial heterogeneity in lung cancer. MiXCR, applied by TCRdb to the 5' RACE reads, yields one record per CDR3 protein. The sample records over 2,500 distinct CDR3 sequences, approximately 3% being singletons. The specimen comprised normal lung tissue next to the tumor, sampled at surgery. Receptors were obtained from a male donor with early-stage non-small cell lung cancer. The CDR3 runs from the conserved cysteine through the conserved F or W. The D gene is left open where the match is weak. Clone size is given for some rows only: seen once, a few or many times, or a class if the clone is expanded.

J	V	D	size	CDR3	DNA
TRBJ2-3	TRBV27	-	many	CASSLYSPGSTDTQYF	TGTGCCAGCAGTTTATATTCGCCAGGGAGCACAGATACGCAGTATTTT
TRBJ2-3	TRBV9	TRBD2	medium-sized	CASSELAGGRGDTQYF	TGTGCCAGCAGCGAACTAGCGGGAGGACGCGGAGATACGCAGTATTTT
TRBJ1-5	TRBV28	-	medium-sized	CASRGSNQPQHF	TGTGCCAGCAGGGGGTCCAATCAGCCCCAGCATTTT
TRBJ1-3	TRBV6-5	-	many	CASSYRGGRAGNTIYF	TGTGCCAGCAGTTACCGCGGGGGAAGGGCTGGAAACACCATATATTTT
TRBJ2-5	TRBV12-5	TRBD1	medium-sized	CASGLGTGSNQETQYF	TGTGCTAGTGGTTTGGGGACAGGGTCGAACCAAGAGACCCAGTACTTC
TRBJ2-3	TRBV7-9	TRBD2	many	CASRTVPLGSGRTDTQYF	TGTGCCAGCAGAACAGTCCCCCTCGGTAGCGGGAGAACAGATACGCAGTATTTT
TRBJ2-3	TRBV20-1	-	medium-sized	CSASGPTDTQYF	TGCAGTGCTAGCGGGCCCACAGATACGCAGTATTTT
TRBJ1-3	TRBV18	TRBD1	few	CASSPGQGSGNTIYF	TGTGCCAGCTCACCGGGACAGGGCAGTGGAAACACCATATATTTT
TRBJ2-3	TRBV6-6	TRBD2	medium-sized	CASRGLAGRTDTQYF	TGTGCCAGCAGGGGACTAGCGGGCCGCACAGATACGCAGTATTTT
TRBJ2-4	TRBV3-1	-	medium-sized	CASSQAENIQYF	TGTGCCAGCAGCCAAGCGGAGAACATTCAGTACTTC
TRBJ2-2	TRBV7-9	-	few	CASSSLTGYTGELFF	TGTGCCAGCAGCTCCCTCACAGGGTACACCGGGGAGCTGTTTTTT
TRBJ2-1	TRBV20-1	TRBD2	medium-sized	CSAESASGTNEQFF	TGCAGTGCCGAGTCGGCTAGCGGGACCAATGAGCAGTTCTTC
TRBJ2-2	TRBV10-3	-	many	CAISENGANTGELFF	TGTGCCATCAGTGAAAATGGGGCGAACACCGGGGAGCTGTTTTTT
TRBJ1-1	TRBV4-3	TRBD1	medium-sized	CASSQGTGRDTEAFF	TGCGCCAGCAGCCAAGGGACAGGCAGGGACACTGAAGCTTTCTTT
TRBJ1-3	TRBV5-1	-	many	CASSPARAGNTIYF	TGCGCCAGCAGCCCCGCCAGGGCTGGAAACACCATATATTTT
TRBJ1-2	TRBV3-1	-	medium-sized	CASSQDLSVYSFGGYTF	TGTGCCAGCAGCCAAGATTTAAGTGTATACTCGTTTGGTGGCTACACCTTC
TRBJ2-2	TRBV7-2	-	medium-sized	CASSLGRRGAYTGELFF	TGTGCCAGCAGCTTAGGTCGCAGGGGGGCCTACACCGGGGAGCTGTTTTTT
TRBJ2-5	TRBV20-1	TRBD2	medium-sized	CSASGLLAAEETQYF	TGCAGTGCTAGTGGATTACTAGCGGCCGAAGAGACCCAGTACTTC
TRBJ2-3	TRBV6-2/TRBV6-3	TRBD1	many	CASTRRQGADTQYF	TGTGCCAGCACTAGACGACAGGGGGCAGATACGCAGTATTTT
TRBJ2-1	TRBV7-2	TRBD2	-	CASSLGVAGGSREQFF	TGTGCCAGCAGCTTAGGGGTAGCGGGAGGGTCGCGAGAGCAGTTCTTC
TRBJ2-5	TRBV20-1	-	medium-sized	CSAPGLSPNWVQETQYF	TGCAGTGCGCCGGGACTCTCCCCCAATTGGGTGCAAGAGACCCAGTACTTC
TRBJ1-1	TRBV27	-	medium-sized	CASSFGPNTEAFF	TGTGCCAGCAGTTTTGGCCCGAACACTGAAGCTTTCTTT
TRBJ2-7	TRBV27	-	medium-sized	CASGPLGTYEQYF	TGTGCCAGCGGTCCTCTTGGGACCTACGAGCAGTACTTC
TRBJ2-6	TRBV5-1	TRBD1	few	CASSWTGGSGANVLTF	TGCGCCAGCAGCTGGACAGGGGGCTCTGGGGCCAACGTCCTGACTTTC
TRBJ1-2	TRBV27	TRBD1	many	CASSPGGAYGYTF	TGTGCCAGCAGTCCAGGGGGCGCCTATGGCTACACCTTC
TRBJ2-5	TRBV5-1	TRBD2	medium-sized	CASSLDGSGGSETQYF	TGCGCCAGCAGCTTGGACGGTAGCGGGGGGTCAGAGACCCAGTACTTC
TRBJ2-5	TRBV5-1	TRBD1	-	CASSLPGQQETQYF	TGCGCCAGCAGCTTACCGGGACAGCAAGAGACCCAGTACTTC
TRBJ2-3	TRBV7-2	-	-	CASSHPGQHTDTQYF	TGTGCCAGCAGCCATCCGGGACAACACACAGATACGCAGTATTTT
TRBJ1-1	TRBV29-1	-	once	CSVPITGIGEAFF	TGCAGCGTCCCGATTACAGGGATCGGTGAAGCTTTCTTT
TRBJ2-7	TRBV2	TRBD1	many	CASSEEDRSYEQYF	TGTGCCAGCAGTGAGGAGGACAGGAGCTACGAGCAGTACTTC
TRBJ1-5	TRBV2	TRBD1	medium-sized	CASMRGQARNQPQHF	TGTGCCAGCATGAGGGGACAGGCGCGGAATCAGCCCCAGCATTTT
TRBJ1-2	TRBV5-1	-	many	CASSAETYGYTF	TGCGCCAGCAGCGCGGAGACATATGGCTACACCTTC
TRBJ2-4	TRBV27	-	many	CASSLSTVTKNIQYF	TGTGCCAGCAGTTTATCGACAGTAACCAAAAACATTCAGTACTTC
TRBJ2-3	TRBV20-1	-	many	CSARRTPYTDTQYF	TGCAGTGCTAGACGGACCCCATACACAGATACGCAGTATTTT
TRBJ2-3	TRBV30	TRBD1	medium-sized	CAWSVGLNRGVDTQYF	TGTGCCTGGAGCGTAGGTTTGAACAGGGGAGTAGATACGCAGTATTTT
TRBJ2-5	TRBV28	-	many	CASSLPTAQETQYF	TGTGCCAGCTCTCTTCCGACGGCACAAGAGACCCAGTACTTC
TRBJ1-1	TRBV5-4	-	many	CASSLKSGTEAFF	TGTGCCAGCAGCTTGAAAAGTGGGACTGAAGCTTTCTTT
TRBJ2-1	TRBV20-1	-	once	CSASGRVKSYNEQFF	TGCAGTGCTAGTGGTCGGGTAAAGTCCTACAATGAGCAGTTCTTC
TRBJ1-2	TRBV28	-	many	CASKPTNYGYTF	TGTGCCAGCAAGCCAACGAACTATGGCTACACCTTC
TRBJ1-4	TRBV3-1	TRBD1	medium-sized	CASSQEATGGEKLFF	TGTGCCAGCAGCCAAGAGGCGACAGGGGGAGAAAAACTGTTTTTT
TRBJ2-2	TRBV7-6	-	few	CASSRSGLVTGELFF	TGTGCCAGCAGCCGCTCAGGCCTGGTAACCGGGGAGCTGTTTTTT
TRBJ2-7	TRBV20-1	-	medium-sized	CSASNRDNSGEQYF	TGCAGTGCTAGTAATCGGGACAACTCGGGGGAGCAGTACTTC
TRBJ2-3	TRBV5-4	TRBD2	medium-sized	CASSPTSGGFPDTQYF	TGTGCCAGCAGCCCAACTAGCGGGGGGTTTCCAGATACGCAGTATTTT
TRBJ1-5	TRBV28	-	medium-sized	CASSLGTTQPQHF	TGTGCCAGCAGTCTGGGGACTACTCAGCCCCAGCATTTT
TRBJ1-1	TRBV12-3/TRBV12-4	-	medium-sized	CASSSWGGSEAFF	TGTGCCAGCAGTTCATGGGGGGGTTCCGAAGCTTTCTTT